The clone carrying this TCR beta chain was recorded at least ten times. Germline and junction disagree at one end, which may indicate a read error. The data were taken from a study of identical twins. MiXCR was run by TCRdb on the 5' RACE reads, yielding one entry per CDR3 protein. This sample has around 680,000 distinct CDR3 sequences, with 8.6% found just once. These data were also reused for a study on yellow fever vaccine responses in identical twins.

The sequence was obtained from a woman between 18 and 29 years old in good health. The sequencing sample was made of PBMCs.

The CDR3 region has the DNA TGTGCCAGCAGCTTAGGACAGGGATCCTACGAGCAGTACTTC. Its protein product is CASSLGQGSYEQYF. V gene TRBV5-1 combines with J gene TRBJ2-7; 8 positions agree with TRBD1. This CDR3 has 14 residues. CDR1 is SGHRS and CDR2 is YFSETQ in the germline V gene.